The rows below give T cell receptor beta chains drawn from one sample of a study of blood T cell repertoires in COVID-19. Generated by immunoSEQ multiplex PCR, the TCRdb table keeps only in-frame clones and is missing some. The sample lists around 88,000 clones, about 84% occurring once. Sequences were obtained from peripheral blood. All receptors come from a man aged 55-75 years with acute or convalescent COVID-19. CDR3s include the opening cysteine and the closing phenylalanine or tryptophan. A D gene is named only where the DNA matches it firmly. Only some rows state a clone size, as once, few, many or a class for expanded clones.

v_call: TRBV6-6
d_call: TRBD1
clone_size: NA
j_call: TRBJ1-2
cdr3_nt: TGTGCCAGCAGTTCACAGGGGTATGGCTACACCTTC
cdr3_aa: CASSSQGYGYTF

v_call: TRBV5-6
d_call: NA
clone_size: NA
j_call: TRBJ1-5
cdr3_nt: TGTGCCAGCAGCTTGCGGCAGGGCCCCGGGGGGGGCAATCAGCCCCAGCATTTT
cdr3_aa: CASSLRQGPGGGNQPQHF

v_call: TRBV5-8
d_call: NA
clone_size: NA
j_call: TRBJ1-4
cdr3_nt: TGTGCCAGCAGCTTGAGGTTTTACCAGGGGTCAACTAATGAAAAACTGTTTTTT
cdr3_aa: CASSLRFYQGSTNEKLFF

v_call: TRBV7-9
d_call: TRBD2
clone_size: NA
j_call: TRBJ2-7
cdr3_nt: TGTGCCGTAACCGGGACTAGCGGGAGTCTTGGCGAGCAGTACTTC
cdr3_aa: CAVTGTSGSLGEQYF

v_call: TRBV29-1
d_call: NA
clone_size: NA
j_call: TRBJ1-2
cdr3_nt: TGCAGCGTTGGTCGGTTCTCAGGACTAGATGGCTACACCTTC
cdr3_aa: CSVGRFSGLDGYTF

v_call: TRBV5-1
d_call: NA
clone_size: few
j_call: TRBJ1-5
cdr3_nt: TGCGCCAGAAAGACTATCGGGGTTAGCAATCAGCCCCAGCATTTT
cdr3_aa: CARKTIGVSNQPQHF

v_call: TRBV11-2
d_call: TRBD1
clone_size: NA
j_call: TRBJ1-6
cdr3_nt: TGTGCCAGCAGCTTACAGGGGGCGCCCGGTTCACCCCTCCACTTT
cdr3_aa: CASSLQGAPGSPLHF

v_call: TRBV3-1/TRBV3-2
d_call: NA
clone_size: NA
j_call: TRBJ1-3
cdr3_nt: TGTGCCAGCAGCCAAAGCGGGGCGTTGGACACCATATATTTT
cdr3_aa: CASSQSGALDTIYF

v_call: TRBV28
d_call: TRBD1
clone_size: NA
j_call: TRBJ1-2
cdr3_nt: TGTGCCAGCAGTTGGACAGGGTCTGGCTACACCTTC
cdr3_aa: CASSWTGSGYTF

v_call: TRBV7-2
d_call: NA
clone_size: NA
j_call: TRBJ2-5
cdr3_nt: TGTGCCAGCAGCTCCTCCCAGACTAGGTACCAAGAGACCCAGTACTTC
cdr3_aa: CASSSSQTRYQETQYF

v_call: TRBV9
d_call: TRBD1
clone_size: NA
j_call: TRBJ2-7
cdr3_nt: TGTGCCAGCAGCGCCAGACAGGGGGCCTACGAGCAGTACTTC
cdr3_aa: CASSARQGAYEQYF